The 7 T cell receptor beta chains below come from one sample, sequenced in a study of T-cell reconstitution after alpha-beta-depleted transplantation in children. Unique molecular identifiers tagged the TCRbeta library. MiXCR was run by TCRdb on the PCR reads, yielding one entry per CDR3 protein. The table includes about 640,000 distinct CDR3 sequences, roughly 17% detected once. The sample was PBMCs from the stem cell graft donor, taken from the stem cell graft. Source of these receptors: a human donor who donated a stem cell graft to a child with acute myeloid leukemia.

The chain links TRBV20-1 to TRBJ1-2; D uncertain. Germline assignment: CDR1 DFQATT and CDR2 SNEGSKA (reference sequence). The CDR3 spans 14 residues. CDR3 sequence reads: CCGKAPGRNYGYTF. The CDR3 DNA reads TGCTGTGGTAAGGCTCCGGGCCGGAACTATGGCTACACCTTC.

There are a few counts of this clonotype. The chain is built from TRBV5-1 and TRBJ2-3; 9 nucleotides match TRBD1. The junction had 7 bases not matched to a gene; V was cut back by 4 bases and J by 4 bases. This CDR3 region has 15 residues. Germline values: CDR1 SGHRS, CDR2 YFSETQ. CDR3 residues: CASSPGDRVADTQYF. The CDR3 DNA is TGCGCCAGCAGCCCGGGGGACAGGGTAGCAGATACGCAGTATTTT.

The rearrangement uses TRBV5-1 and TRBJ1-1, with D perhaps matching TRBD1 (5 bases). The length of the CDR3 is 12 residues. Trimming cost V 0 bases and J 7 bases, with 7 bases left between them. Looked up from germline, CDR1 is SGHRS and CDR2 is YFSETQ. As DNA, the CDR3 is TGCGCCAGCAGCTTGGGACAGCTTGAAGCTTTCTTT. Protein sequence: CASSLGQLEAFF.

V is TRBV10-1 and J is TRBJ2-2, with TRBD1 as a possible D gene (5 bases). The germline V and J ends were trimmed by 0 bases and 8 bases, with 10 bases remaining between them. Germline CDR1 WNHNN, CDR2 SYGVQD (reference sequence). This CDR3 contains 14 residues. The CDR3 DNA reads TGCGCCAGCAGTGAGTCTGTCAGGGCAGGGGAGCTGTTTTTT. It codes for CASSESVRAGELFF.

This clonotype was seen more than once but under ten times. The chain employs TRBV7-2 and TRBJ2-3, with TRBD1 matching over 9 bases. The V gene end was trimmed by 0 bases and the J gene end by 4 bases; junction bases not matched to a gene: 8. CDR1 SGHTA and CDR2 FQGNSA come from the germline V gene. The CDR3 contains 17 residues. The CDR3 region has the DNA TGTGCCAGCAGCTTAGCTTGGGGGACAGGGTGGGCAGATACGCAGTATTTT. Translation gives CASSLAWGTGWADTQYF.

The DNA for the CDR3 is TGTGCCAGCAGCTTGTTAGATCTGGGGAGTAATGAAAAACTGTTTTTT. Its protein is CASSLLDLGSNEKLFF. The chain couples TRBV7-8 to TRBJ1-4; D remains ambiguous. The V end was cut by 3 bases, the J end by 4 bases, with 15 bases between. This CDR3 is 16 amino acids long. Germline lookup yields CDR1 SGHVS and CDR2 FQNEAQ.

This clonotype was detected ten times or more. The chain recombines TRBV20-1 with TRBJ2-1; the D is unclear. Trimming removed 0 bases from V and 0 bases from J, with 6 bases in between. CDR3 length equals 14 residues. Germline V gene lookup returns CDR1 DFQATT and CDR2 SNEGSKA (reference sequence). The CDR3 DNA reads as TGCAGTGCTAGAGAACACAACTCCTACAATGAGCAGTTCTTC. Translation gives CSAREHNSYNEQFF.